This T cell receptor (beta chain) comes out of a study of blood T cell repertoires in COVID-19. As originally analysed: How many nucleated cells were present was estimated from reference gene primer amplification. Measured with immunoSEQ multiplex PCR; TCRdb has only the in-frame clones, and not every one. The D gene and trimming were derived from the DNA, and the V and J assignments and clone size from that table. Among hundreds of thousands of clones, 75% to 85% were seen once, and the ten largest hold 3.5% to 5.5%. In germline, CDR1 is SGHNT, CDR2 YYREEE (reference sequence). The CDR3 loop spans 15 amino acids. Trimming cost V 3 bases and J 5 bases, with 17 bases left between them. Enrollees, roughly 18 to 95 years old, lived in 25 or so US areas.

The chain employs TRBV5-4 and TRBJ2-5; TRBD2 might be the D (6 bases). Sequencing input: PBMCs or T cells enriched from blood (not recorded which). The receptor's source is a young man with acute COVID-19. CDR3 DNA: TGTGCCAGCAGCTCCCTCCGGGGCGGGGAGGAGACCCAGTACTTC. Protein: CASSSLRGGEETQYF.